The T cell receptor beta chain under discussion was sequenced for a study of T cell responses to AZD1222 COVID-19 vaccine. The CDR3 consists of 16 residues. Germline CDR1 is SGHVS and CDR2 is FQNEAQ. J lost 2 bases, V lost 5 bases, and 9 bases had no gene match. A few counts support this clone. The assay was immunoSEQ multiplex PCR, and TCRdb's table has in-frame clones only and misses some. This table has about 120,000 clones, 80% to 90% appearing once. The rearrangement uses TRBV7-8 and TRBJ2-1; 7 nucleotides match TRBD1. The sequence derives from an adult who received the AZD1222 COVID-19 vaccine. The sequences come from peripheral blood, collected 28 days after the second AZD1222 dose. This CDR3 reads CASSPDRLAPYNEQFF. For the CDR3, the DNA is TGTGCCAGCAGCCCGGACAGGCTTGCTCCCTACAATGAGCAGTTCTTC.